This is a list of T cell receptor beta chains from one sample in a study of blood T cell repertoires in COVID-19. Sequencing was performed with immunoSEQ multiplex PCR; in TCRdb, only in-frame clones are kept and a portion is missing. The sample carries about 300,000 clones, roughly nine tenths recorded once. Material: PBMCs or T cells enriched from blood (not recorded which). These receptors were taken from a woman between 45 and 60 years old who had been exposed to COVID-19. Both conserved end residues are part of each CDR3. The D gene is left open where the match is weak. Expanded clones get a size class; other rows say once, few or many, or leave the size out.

DNA: TGTGCCAGCAGCTTGGGGGGGCAGGGAGACGTAAAACTGTTTTTT
CDR3: CASSLGGQGDVKLFF
D: -
size: -
J: TRBJ1-4
V: TRBV5-4

DNA: TGTGCCAGCTCACCACCGGGGGGGCCATCGGTTGGCTACACCTTC
CDR3: CASSPPGGPSVGYTF
D: -
size: -
J: TRBJ1-2
V: TRBV18

DNA: TGCGCCAGCAGCTCCCTAGGAGCCGGGGAGCTGTTTTTT
CDR3: CASSSLGAGELFF
D: -
size: -
J: TRBJ2-2
V: TRBV5-1

DNA: TGTGCCAGCAGTTACCAACAGGGTTGGGGGATTGAAGCTTTCTTT
CDR3: CASSYQQGWGIEAFF
D: -
size: -
J: TRBJ1-1
V: TRBV28

DNA: TGTGCCAGCGGTTCCCGGGACAGGGGTAATTATGGCTACACCTTC
CDR3: CASGSRDRGNYGYTF
D: TRBD1
size: -
J: TRBJ1-2
V: TRBV3-1/TRBV3-2

DNA: TGTGCCAGTAGTATAGATCGCTTCCAGGGAAGAAATGAGCAGTTCTTC
CDR3: CASSIDRFQGRNEQFF
D: -
size: -
J: TRBJ2-1
V: TRBV19

DNA: TGTGCCAGCAGCCGAGCATGGGGGGTAGGCGACACCGGGGAGCTGTTTTTT
CDR3: CASSRAWGVGDTGELFF
D: -
size: -
J: TRBJ2-2
V: TRBV14

DNA: TGTGCCAGCAGCCTGGACAGAAATAATTCACCCCTCCACTTT
CDR3: CASSLDRNNSPLHF
D: -
size: -
J: TRBJ1-6
V: TRBV5-6

DNA: TGTGCCTGGAGTAAGACAGGGGTGAACACTGAAGCTTTCTTT
CDR3: CAWSKTGVNTEAFF
D: TRBD1
size: -
J: TRBJ1-1
V: TRBV30

DNA: TGTGCCAGCTCACTACAAGGGACAGCAAGCACCGGGGAGCTGTTTTTT
CDR3: CASSLQGTASTGELFF
D: TRBD1
size: -
J: TRBJ2-2
V: TRBV18

DNA: TGTGCCAGCAGTTTCTGGACAGGAACCCACAGCACTGAAGCTTTCTTT
CDR3: CASSFWTGTHSTEAFF
D: TRBD1
size: few
J: TRBJ1-1
V: TRBV27

DNA: TGCGCCAGCAGCTCCTTCGGGTCCGGGGCCGGGGAGCTGTTTTTT
CDR3: CASSSFGSGAGELFF
D: -
size: once
J: TRBJ2-2
V: TRBV5-1